Sequencing of this T cell receptor (beta chain) was carried out in a study of T cell changes during pregnancy in multiple sclerosis. Profiled with immunoSEQ multiplex PCR; TCRdb holds only in-frame clones, not every one. The sample has about 69,000 clones; 91% are singletons. Germline-derived CDR1 and CDR2 are SGHDT and YYEEEE. V gave up 2 bases and J gave up 7 bases, with 12 bases separating them. The CDR3 covers 13 residues. This clone appeared a single time. The chain is built from TRBV5-6 and TRBJ1-1; maybe TRBD1 (5 bases). The TCR was taken from a female donor in good health, enrolled as a control in a pregnancy study. The sequenced sample was CD4+ T cells from peripheral blood mononuclear cells, obtained in the third trimester of pregnancy. The CDR3 DNA reads TGTGCCAGCAGCTTCGTCAGGGCTAATGAAGCTTTCTTT. It encodes CASSFVRANEAFF.